This T cell receptor (beta chain) was captured by sequencing in a study of T cell responses to AZD1222 COVID-19 vaccine. Study conclusions and caveats: The study reported that nearly half of spike-specific TCRs target unmutated variant regions.

V lost 5 bases and J lost 4, with 12 bases in between. The CDR3 is 13 residues long. Germline values: CDR1 MNHEY, CDR2 SMNVEV (reference sequence). Comments on this clone: The antigen remains undetermined.

TCRdb keeps only in-frame clones here, not all; method: immunoSEQ multiplex PCR. Of about 110,000 clones in the sample, about nine tenths were seen once. The receptor was derived from an adult in good health. The material sequenced was peripheral blood, taken on day 0 of AZD1222 vaccination. The chain employs TRBV27 and TRBJ2-7; D is unresolved. The CDR3 DNA reads as TGTGCCAGCAGTCCCCATTCTAGTTACGAGCAGTACTTC. Translation gives CASSPHSSYEQYF.